These T cell receptor beta chains were read from a single sample in a study of PD-L1 blockade in urothelial cancer. Assay: immunoSEQ multiplex PCR; the TCRdb copy retains only in-frame clones and omits some. This table has 50,000 to 70,000 clones, 75% to 85% appearing once. The sequences come from PBMCs, collected around atezolizumab (anti-PD-L1) treatment. Every receptor here comes from a man in his 70s with urothelial cancer. The CDR3 runs from the conserved cysteine through the conserved F or W. The D gene is left open where the match is weak. Only part of the rows carry a size: once, few, many, or a class if the clone is expanded.

j_call: TRBJ1-4
clone_size: .
v_call: TRBV4-3
d_call: .
cdr3_aa: CASSPRLNEKLFF
cdr3_nt: TGCGCCAGCAGCCCCAGGCTAAATGAAAAACTGTTTTTT

j_call: TRBJ2-3
clone_size: .
v_call: TRBV5-1
d_call: TRBD1
cdr3_aa: CASSLSPDRTGYTDTQYF
cdr3_nt: TGCGCCAGCAGCTTGTCCCCCGACAGGACAGGGTACACAGATACGCAGTATTTT

j_call: TRBJ2-6
clone_size: once
v_call: TRBV18
d_call: .
cdr3_aa: CASSPQGTGANVLTF
cdr3_nt: TGTGCCAGCTCACCCCAGGGGACTGGGGCCAACGTCCTGACTTTC

j_call: TRBJ2-1
clone_size: once
v_call: TRBV11-3
d_call: .
cdr3_aa: CASSLQFSYNEQFF
cdr3_nt: TGTGCCAGCAGCTTGCAGTTCTCCTACAATGAGCAGTTCTTC

j_call: TRBJ2-1
clone_size: few
v_call: TRBV7-3
d_call: .
cdr3_aa: CASSLVLDGEQFF
cdr3_nt: TGTGCCAGCAGCTTAGTCCTAGATGGTGAGCAGTTCTTC

j_call: TRBJ2-3
clone_size: .
v_call: TRBV4-1
d_call: .
cdr3_aa: CASSQEWLESTDTQYF
cdr3_nt: TGCGCCAGCAGCCAAGAGTGGCTAGAAAGCACAGATACGCAGTATTTT

j_call: TRBJ2-1
clone_size: .
v_call: TRBV5-1
d_call: .
cdr3_aa: CASMTSGGSYNEQFF
cdr3_nt: TGCGCCAGCATGACAAGCGGAGGGAGTTACAATGAGCAGTTCTTC

j_call: TRBJ2-3
clone_size: .
v_call: TRBV4-3
d_call: TRBD1
cdr3_aa: CASSPGTADTQYF
cdr3_nt: TGCGCCAGCAGCCCTGGGACAGCAGATACGCAGTATTTT

j_call: TRBJ2-2
clone_size: .
v_call: TRBV19
d_call: .
cdr3_aa: CASSIQGGNTGELFF
cdr3_nt: TGTGCCAGTAGTATACAGGGCGGGAACACCGGGGAGCTGTTTTTT

j_call: TRBJ2-7
clone_size: .
v_call: TRBV5-1
d_call: TRBD2
cdr3_aa: CASSPRLAGGYSEQYF
cdr3_nt: TGCGCCAGCAGCCCCAGACTAGCGGGAGGTTATAGCGAGCAGTACTTC

j_call: TRBJ1-5
clone_size: .
v_call: TRBV19
d_call: .
cdr3_aa: CASSPQGSGQPQHF
cdr3_nt: TGTGCCAGTAGTCCTCAGGGATCAGGTCAGCCCCAGCATTTT

j_call: TRBJ2-2
clone_size: once
v_call: TRBV11-3
d_call: TRBD2
cdr3_aa: CASRRLAGTYTGELFF
cdr3_nt: TGTGCCAGCAGGCGACTAGCGGGAACCTACACCGGGGAGCTGTTTTTT

j_call: TRBJ1-2
clone_size: .
v_call: TRBV7-2
d_call: TRBD1
cdr3_aa: CASRNSGTTGDYGYTF
cdr3_nt: TGTGCCAGCAGGAATTCCGGCACGACAGGGGACTATGGCTACACCTTC

j_call: TRBJ2-7
clone_size: .
v_call: TRBV5-1
d_call: .
cdr3_aa: CASSLVPTPTSEQYF
cdr3_nt: TGCGCCAGCAGCTTGGTACCTACCCCTACGAGCGAGCAGTACTTC

j_call: TRBJ1-4
clone_size: .
v_call: TRBV28
d_call: TRBD1
cdr3_aa: CASSPWGQGGEKLFF
cdr3_nt: TGTGCCAGCAGTCCCTGGGGACAGGGAGGGGAAAAACTGTTTTTT

j_call: TRBJ2-3
clone_size: few
v_call: TRBV29-1
d_call: .
cdr3_aa: CSVSGGDTDTQYF
cdr3_nt: TGCAGCGTATCTGGGGGCGACACAGATACGCAGTATTTT

j_call: TRBJ1-1
clone_size: .
v_call: TRBV5-1
d_call: TRBD1
cdr3_aa: CASSPRAGGPMNTEAFF
cdr3_nt: TGCGCCAGCAGCCCGAGGGCAGGGGGGCCGATGAACACTGAAGCTTTCTTT

j_call: TRBJ2-1
clone_size: .
v_call: TRBV7-9
d_call: .
cdr3_aa: CASSSGRTALYNEQFF
cdr3_nt: TGTGCCAGCAGCTCAGGAAGGACAGCGCTATACAATGAGCAGTTCTTC

j_call: TRBJ2-1
clone_size: once
v_call: TRBV27
d_call: .
cdr3_aa: CASGPHQFF
cdr3_nt: TGTGCCAGCGGCCCCCATCAGTTCTTC

j_call: TRBJ1-1
clone_size: .
v_call: TRBV5-6
d_call: TRBD1
cdr3_aa: CASSGGTGTNTEAFF
cdr3_nt: TGTGCCAGCAGCGGGGGGACAGGGACGAACACTGAAGCTTTCTTT

j_call: TRBJ2-7
clone_size: few
v_call: TRBV28
d_call: TRBD2
cdr3_aa: CASSPRGGTYEQYF
cdr3_nt: TGTGCCAGCAGTCCCCGCGGGGGAACCTACGAGCAGTACTTC

j_call: TRBJ2-7
clone_size: .
v_call: TRBV11-1
d_call: TRBD1
cdr3_aa: CASSRGTGASYEQYF
cdr3_nt: TGTGCCAGCAGCCGCGGGACAGGGGCTTCCTACGAGCAGTACTTC

j_call: TRBJ2-7
clone_size: .
v_call: TRBV4-1
d_call: .
cdr3_aa: CASSQAGQSYEQYF
cdr3_nt: TGCGCCAGCAGCCAGGCTGGACAGTCCTACGAGCAGTACTTC

j_call: TRBJ1-5
clone_size: few
v_call: TRBV5-6
d_call: .
cdr3_aa: CASSPGLGKPQHF
cdr3_nt: TGTGCCAGCAGTCCAGGGTTAGGGAAGCCCCAGCATTTT

j_call: TRBJ1-1
clone_size: .
v_call: TRBV14
d_call: .
cdr3_aa: CASSLTGNTEAFF
cdr3_nt: TGTGCCAGCAGCCTTACAGGGAACACTGAAGCTTTCTTT

j_call: TRBJ1-1
clone_size: .
v_call: TRBV6-4
d_call: TRBD1
cdr3_aa: CASSEDREATEAFF
cdr3_nt: TGTGCCAGCAGCGAGGACAGGGAGGCCACTGAAGCTTTCTTT

j_call: TRBJ1-1
clone_size: .
v_call: TRBV5-4
d_call: TRBD1
cdr3_aa: CASRAGQGGTEAFF
cdr3_nt: TGTGCCAGCAGGGCCGGACAGGGCGGCACTGAAGCTTTCTTT

j_call: TRBJ2-1
clone_size: .
v_call: TRBV4-3
d_call: TRBD2
cdr3_aa: CASSQEELGTSFGGGYNEQFF
cdr3_nt: TGCGCCAGCAGCCAAGAAGAACTGGGGACTAGTTTTGGTGGGGGTTACAATGAGCAGTTCTTC

j_call: TRBJ2-1
clone_size: .
v_call: TRBV28
d_call: TRBD2
cdr3_aa: CASSLGSSGKNEQFF
cdr3_nt: TGTGCCAGCAGTTTAGGTAGTAGCGGGAAAAATGAGCAGTTCTTC

j_call: TRBJ2-6
clone_size: .
v_call: TRBV7-9
d_call: .
cdr3_aa: CASSLGAGTGANVLTF
cdr3_nt: TGTGCCAGCAGCTTAGGAGCAGGAACTGGGGCCAACGTCCTGACTTTC